This TCR beta chain was identified during a study of T-cell memory formation after mild COVID-19. Regarding the study as a whole: A second wave of clones peaked on day 37, and their SARS-CoV-2 specificity went unconfirmed.

In TCRdb, the 5' RACE reads were re-called with MiXCR into one record per CDR3 protein. This sample has about 400,000 distinct CDR3 sequences, with 23% found just once. The CDR3 contains 15 residues. CDR1 PRHDT and CDR2 FYEKMQ come from the germline V gene (reference sequence). The V and J ends lost 4 bases and 8 bases, in that order; junction bases with no gene match: 6. The sample holds a few counts of this clonotype. The antigen remains undetermined. The sequence came from an adult woman who had mild COVID-19 (a few samples of this study predate the infection). Cell type and time point are not known. The chain joins TRBV13 to TRBJ1-6; TRBD1 agrees at 9 bases. The sample was PBMCs or a T cell subset sorted from them (not recorded which). For the CDR3, the DNA is TGTGCCAGCAGCTCCGGGACAGGGTCTCATTCACCCCTCCACTTT. This translates into CASSSGTGSHSPLHF.